This T cell receptor (beta chain) derives from a study of T cell responses to AZD1222 COVID-19 vaccine. Notes on the study in general: Clonal diversity may have been underestimated, and the donors were mostly white British, with more females than males.

As for this clone: Its antigen is not known.

The table came from immunoSEQ multiplex PCR; TCRdb's copy has only in-frame clones and leaves some out. Here the sample spans approximately 220,000 clones, 90% to 95% being singletons. This CDR3 comprises 12 residues. CDR1 GTSNPN and CDR2 SVGIG come from the germline V gene (reference sequence). After removal of 4 bases from V and 6 bases from J, the junction contained 3 bases not matched to a gene. The chain combines TRBV30 with TRBJ2-3; the match to TRBD2 covers 8 bases. This sequence was found in an adult in good health. Sequenced material: peripheral blood, taken on day 0 of MenACWY control vaccination. The CDR3 protein is CAWKASGDTQYF. The CDR3 coding sequence is TGTGCCTGGAAGGCTAGCGGGGATACGCAGTATTTT.